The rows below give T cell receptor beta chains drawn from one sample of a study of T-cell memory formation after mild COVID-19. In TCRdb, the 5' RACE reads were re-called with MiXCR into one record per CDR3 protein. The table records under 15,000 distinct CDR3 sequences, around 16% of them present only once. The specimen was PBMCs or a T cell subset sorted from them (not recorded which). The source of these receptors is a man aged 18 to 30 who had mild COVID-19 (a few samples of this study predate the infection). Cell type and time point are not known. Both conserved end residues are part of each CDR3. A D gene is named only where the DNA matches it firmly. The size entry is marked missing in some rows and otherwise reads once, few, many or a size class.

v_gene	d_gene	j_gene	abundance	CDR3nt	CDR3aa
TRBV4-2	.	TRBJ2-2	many	TGTGCCAGCAGCCAAGAGTCCCCCACCGGGGAGCTGTTTTTT	CASSQESPTGELFF
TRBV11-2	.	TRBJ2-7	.	TGTGCCAGCAGCTTAGATGGGAGCGAGCAGTACTTC	CASSLDGSEQYF
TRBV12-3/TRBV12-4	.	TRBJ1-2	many	TGTGCCAGCAGTTCTAGCGCCTCAACATGGGGCTATGGCTACACCTTC	CASSSSASTWGYGYTF
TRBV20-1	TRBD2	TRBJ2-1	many	TGCAGTGCTAGAGATTCTAGCGGAGCATACAATGAGCAGTTCTTC	CSARDSSGAYNEQFF
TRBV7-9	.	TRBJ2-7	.	TGTGCCAGCAGCTTCGACCCGGGACAAGGGGTGGTGCAGTACTTC	CASSFDPGQGVVQYF
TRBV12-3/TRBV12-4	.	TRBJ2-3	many	TGTGCCAGCAGTTTAGGGGGGGGCGACCACCTCGGGCAGTATTTT	CASSLGGGDHLGQYF
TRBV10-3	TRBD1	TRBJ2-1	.	TGTGCCATCAGTTATGGGACAGGGCAGTTCTTC	CAISYGTGQFF
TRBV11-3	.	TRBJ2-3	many	TGTGCCAGCAGCCCGGCAGGGGTCGGAAATACGCAGTATTTT	CASSPAGVGNTQYF
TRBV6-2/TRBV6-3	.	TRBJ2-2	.	TGTGCCAGCAGCCATCCAATCGAAACAGGGAACACCGGGGAGCTGTTTTTT	CASSHPIETGNTGELFF
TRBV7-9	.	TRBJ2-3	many	TGTGCCAGCAGCTTAATCACCCCCGGGGCCCTGTCTGCAGATACGCAGTATTTT	CASSLITPGALSADTQYF
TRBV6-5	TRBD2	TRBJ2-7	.	TGTGCCAGCAGTTCTACTAGCGGGGGGGTCGAGCAGTACTTC	CASSSTSGGVEQYF
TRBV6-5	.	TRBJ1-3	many	TGTGCCAGCAGTTACTCGATTCCGGGATTCTCTGGAAACACCATATATTTT	CASSYSIPGFSGNTIYF
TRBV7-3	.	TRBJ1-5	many	TGTGCCAGCAGCTTATGGGGAGGTCAGCCCCAGCATTTT	CASSLWGGQPQHF
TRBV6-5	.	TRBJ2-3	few	TGTGCCAGCAGTTACTCGGGCCCGAGCACAGATACGCAGTATTTT	CASSYSGPSTDTQYF
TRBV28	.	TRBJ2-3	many	TGTGCCAGCAGTTTTCCCCTTTGGAGCGGCACAGATACGCAGTATTTT	CASSFPLWSGTDTQYF
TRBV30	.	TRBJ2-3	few	TGTGCCTGGAGTGCCACCCCCTTTAGCACAGATACGCAGTATTTT	CAWSATPFSTDTQYF
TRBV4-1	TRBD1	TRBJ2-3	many	TGCGCCAGCAGCCTCCTCCGGGCCACGGGGGACAGGCTGTATTTT	CASSLLRATGDRLYF
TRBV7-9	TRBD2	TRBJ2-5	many	TGTGCCAGCAGCCCAGGGACTAGCGGGGGGGAAGAGACCCAGTACTTC	CASSPGTSGGEETQYF
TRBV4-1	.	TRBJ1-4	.	TGCGCCAGCAGCCCCCAGGCATCAACTAATGAAAAACTGTTTTTT	CASSPQASTNEKLFF
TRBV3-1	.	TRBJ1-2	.	TGTGCCAGCAGCCAAGTCCTAACCTTCGGACGGGGCTACACCTTC	CASSQVLTFGRGYTF
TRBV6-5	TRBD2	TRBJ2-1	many	TGTGCCAGCAGTTACTCCGGGGGGGCCTTCTACAATGAGCAGTTCTTC	CASSYSGGAFYNEQFF
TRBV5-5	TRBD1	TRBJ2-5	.	TGTGCCAGCACGAAGGGGGCTAACTACCAAGAGACCCAGTACTTC	CASTKGANYQETQYF